The 30 T cell receptor beta chains below were found in one sample sequenced in a study of T cell changes during pregnancy in multiple sclerosis. TCRdb's table, derived via immunoSEQ multiplex PCR, lists solely in-frame clones and lacks some. This table holds over 70,000 clones, approximately 90% found once. This sample comprised peripheral blood, obtained in the first trimester of pregnancy. The receptors here all came from a female donor in good health, enrolled as a control in a pregnancy study.

This clone showed up just once. The J gene is TRBJ1-2, the V gene TRBV7-8, with D possibly TRBD1 on 6 matching bases. Germline CDR1 SGHVS, CDR2 FQNEAQ. This CDR3 comprises 16 residues. V was pared by 1 base and J by 5 bases, with 17 bases between. The CDR3 protein is CASSLGNWGPGYGYTF. In DNA form, the CDR3 reads TGTGCCAGCAGCTTAGGGAATTGGGGGCCAGGGTATGGCTACACCTTC.

The chain employs TRBV10-3 and TRBJ1-2; D unclear. The CDR3 contains 12 residues. Deletions cut 0 bases from V and 11 bases from J, with 10 bases between. Germline CDR1 ENHRY, CDR2 SYGVKD. The CDR3 DNA follows: TGTGCCATCAGTGAGTCGGCCGCGGGGTACACCTTC. Residues: CAISESAAGYTF.

The chain recombines TRBV29-1 with TRBJ2-7; tentatively, D is TRBD1 (5 bases). Germline CDR1 SQVTM, CDR2 ANQGSEA. Trimming stripped 4 bases from V and 3 bases from J, with 7 bases between. This CDR3 comprises 11 residues. CDR3: CSVVRDYEQYF. CDR3 nucleotides: TGCAGCGTTGTCAGGGACTACGAGCAGTACTTC.

CDR3 protein: CASSYRRGLGANVLTF. The CDR3 bases are TGTGCCAGCAGTTATAGGAGGGGGCTCGGGGCCAACGTCCTGACTTTC. The chain joins TRBV6-5 to TRBJ2-6; tentative D call: TRBD1 (7 bases). The CDR3 is 16 amino acids. Germline CDR1 and CDR2: MNHEY and SVGAGI. Trimming left V 3 bases short and J 4 bases short, with 13 bases between.

V gene TRBV18 combines with J gene TRBJ2-2, with D perhaps TRBD1 (6 bases). Trimming left V 2 bases short and J 2 bases short, with 15 bases between. The CDR3 runs 17 residues. Germline CDR1 KGHSH, CDR2 LQKENI. The CDR3 sequence: CASSPFGAGANTGELFF. The DNA for the CDR3 is TGTGCCAGCTCACCATTCGGGGCAGGGGCTAACACCGGGGAGCTGTTTTTT.

The chain carries TRBV5-5 and TRBJ2-7, with TRBD1 matching over 7 bases. CDR3 size: 15 residues. V shed 4 bases, J shed 2 bases, and the junction held 9 bases outside the gene matches. Germline CDR1 and CDR2: SGHKS and YYEKEE (reference sequence). Here the CDR3 reads CASSQEGTVAYEQYF. DNA for the CDR3: TGTGCCAGCAGCCAAGAAGGGACAGTTGCCTACGAGCAGTACTTC.

V is TRBV28 and J is TRBJ1-2; 12 bases are shared with TRBD1. Germline-derived CDR1 and CDR2 are MDHEN and SYDVKM. The CDR3 has 15 residues. The junction had 7 bases not matched to a gene; V was cut back by 5 bases and J by 6 bases. CDR3 coding DNA: TGTGCCAGCAGTATCTCCGGGACAGGGGGCGATGGCTACACCTTC. This codes for CASSISGTGGDGYTF.

The chain uses TRBV9 and TRBJ2-5; tentative D call: TRBD2 (6 bases). This CDR3 comprises 14 residues. CDR1 is SGDLS, CDR2 YYNGEE, per germline. Trimming left V 3 bases short and J 4 bases short, with 13 bases between. The CDR3 reads CASSGGLEGETQYF. As DNA, the CDR3 is TGTGCCAGCAGCGGGGGACTGGAAGGAGAGACCCAGTACTTC. The full variable domain, completed using reference TRBV9 and TRBJ2-5, is DSGVTQTPKHLITATGQRVTLRCSPRSGDLSVYWYQQSLDQGLQFLIQYYNGEERAKGNILERFSAQQFPDLHSELNLSSLELGDSALYFCASSGGLEGETQYFGPGTRLLVL.

For this clone: One end of the junction does not line up with germline, which may come from a read error. The genes are TRBV7-7 and TRBJ2-5, with 8 positions matching TRBD1. CDR1 and CDR2 (germline): SSHAT, FNYEAQ (reference sequence). The CDR3 covers 15 residues. The CDR3, as DNA: TGTGCTAGCAGCTTAGAGCCAGGGGGCCTGGAGACCCAGTACTTC. This codes for CASSLEPGGLETQYF.

For the CDR3, the DNA is TGCGCCAGCAGTCAATCCCCGGGGGATACTAGCGGGATCAATAGCTCCTACGAGCAGTACTTC. It codes for CASSQSPGDTSGINSSYEQYF. This chain links TRBV23-1 with TRBJ2-7; 10 bases line up with TRBD2. TRBV23-1 is filed as an ORF, its function uncertain. The junction had 17 bases not matched to a gene; V was cut back by 0 bases and J by 0 bases. The CDR3 is 21 residues long.

The CDR3, as DNA: TGCAGCGTTGATCGGGACACAGACAATGAGCAGTTCTTC. Amino acid sequence: CSVDRDTDNEQFF. This chain joins TRBV29-1 and TRBJ2-1; weak D call: TRBD1 (6 bases). With 3 bases removed from V and 5 bases from J, the gap between germline ends came to 11 bases. Germline V CDR1 and CDR2: SQVTM, ANQGSEA. The CDR3 loop spans 13 amino acids.

This chain uses TRBV2 with TRBJ1-3; unclear D gene. The CDR3 loop spans 14 amino acids. The V gene's germline CDR1 is SNHLY and CDR2 FYNNEI. V was cut by 6 bases and J by 4 bases, with 13 bases left in between. CDR3 sequence: CASSFRLSGNTIYF. For the CDR3, the DNA is TGTGCCAGCAGCTTCAGACTATCGGGAAACACCATATATTTT.

This chain uses TRBV5-1 with TRBJ2-2; the D is unclear. The germline V and J ends were trimmed by 0 bases and 9 bases, with 9 bases remaining between them. Germline lookup yields CDR1 SGHRS and CDR2 YFSETQ. CDR3 length equals 13 residues. The CDR3 here is CASSLGLERELFF. CDR3 DNA: TGCGCCAGCAGCTTGGGACTGGAAAGGGAGCTGTTTTTT.

The chain employs TRBV28 and TRBJ2-7; D is perhaps TRBD2 (6 bases). With 4 bases removed from V and 3 bases from J, the gap between germline ends came to 7 bases. The CDR3 has 12 amino acids. The germline V gene has CDR1 MDHEN and CDR2 SYDVKM. CDR3 nucleotide sequence: TGTGCCAGCAGTTCCGGGGGCTACGAGCAGTACTTC. Its protein product is CASSSGGYEQYF.

The chain recombines TRBV7-2 with TRBJ2-3; D not resolved. V shed 5 bases and J shed 5 bases, with 11 bases lying between them. CDR3 length: 13 amino acids. Looked up from germline, CDR1 is SGHTA and CDR2 is FQGNSA. DNA of the CDR3: TGTGCCAGCAGCCCAGGTCCCGTAGATACGCAGTATTTT. Translation gives CASSPGPVDTQYF.

The CDR3 bases are TGTGCCAGCTCACCGGCGACAGGCCCCTACGAGCAGTACTTC. It specifies CASSPATGPYEQYF. The chain recombines TRBV18 with TRBJ2-7, with D possibly being TRBD1 (6 bases). Germline V gene sequence: CDR1 KGHSH, CDR2 LQKENI. V was clipped by 3 bases and J by 2 bases, with 11 bases between them. This CDR3 is built from 14 residues. Filled out from reference TRBV18 and TRBJ2-7, the complete variable domain reads NAGVMQNPRHLVRRRGQEARLRCSPMKGHSHVYWYRQLPEEGLKFMVYLQKENIIDESGMPKERFSAEFPKEGPSILRIQQVVRGDSAAYFCASSPATGPYEQYFGPGTRLTVT.

The J gene is TRBJ1-1, the V gene TRBV19; weak D call: TRBD1 (6 bases). This CDR3 spans 15 amino acids. V dropped 6 bases and J dropped 3 bases, with 17 bases sitting between them. Germline V gene data show CDR1 as LNHDA and CDR2 as SQIVND (reference sequence). CDR3 amino acids: CASSPHRDRYTEAFF. CDR3 coding DNA: TGTGCCAGTAGCCCACACAGGGATCGGTACACTGAAGCTTTCTTT.

The chain has TRBV10-2 and TRBJ2-7; D remains unclear. V lost 7 bases and J lost 0, with 10 bases in between. Looked up from germline, CDR1 is WSHSY and CDR2 is SAAADI. The CDR3 is made up of 13 amino acids. The CDR3 loop is CASTSRYSYEQYF. In DNA form, the CDR3 reads TGCGCCAGCACTTCGCGTTACTCCTACGAGCAGTACTTC.

The rearrangement joins TRBV11-2 to TRBJ2-2; D remains ambiguous. From germline, CDR1 is SGHAT and CDR2 FQNNGV. V lost 2 bases and J 6 bases, leaving 10 bases between the germline ends. This CDR3 is built from 14 residues. DNA of the CDR3: TGTGCCAGCAGCTTATGGCAGGATCCCGGGGAGCTGTTTTTT. It codes for CASSLWQDPGELFF.

The chain uses TRBV5-5 and TRBJ1-2; tentatively, D is TRBD1 (6 bases). CDR1 and CDR2 (germline): SGHKS, YYEKEE (reference sequence). This CDR3 is built from 14 residues. Trimming left V 4 bases short and J 6 bases short, with 16 bases between. CDR3 DNA: TGTGCCAGCAGCCCTACGTGGGGGCGGGATGGCTACACCTTC. It translates to CASSPTWGRDGYTF.

This clone came up a few times. The chain's CDR3 is CASGSDGMTGELFF. The DNA of the CDR3 is TGTGCTAGTGGCTCCGACGGGATGACCGGGGAGCTGTTTTTT. The rearrangement links TRBV12-5 to TRBJ2-2; TRBD2 is a possible D gene (5 bases). V lost 6 bases and J 5 bases, leaving 13 bases between the germline ends. Germline V gives CDR1 LGHNT, CDR2 FRNRAP. The CDR3 sequence is 14 residues long. Full variable domain (outside the CDR3, taken from reference TRBV12-5 and TRBJ2-2): DARVTQTPRHKVTEMGQEVTMRCQPILGHNTVFWYRQTMMQGLELLAYFRNRAPLDDSGMPKDRFSAEMPDATLATLKIQPSEPRDSAVYFCASGSDGMTGELFFGEGSRLTVL.

A note on this clone: Different DNA sequences within this sample yield the same CDR3. CDR3: CASSQGLQLYEQYF. The CDR3 DNA reads TGTGCCAGCAGCCAAGGACTCCAACTCTACGAGCAGTACTTC. This chain joins TRBV4-2 and TRBJ2-7; D ambiguous. Germline CDR1 and CDR2: LGHNA and YNFKEQ. The CDR3 consists of 14 residues. With 1 base removed from V and 3 bases from J, the gap between germline ends came to 10 bases.

The chain combines TRBV15 with TRBJ2-7, with 14 bases matching TRBD2. The CDR3 has 19 residues. Germline lookup yields CDR1 LNHNV and CDR2 YYDKDF (reference sequence). V lost 3 bases and J lost 5; bases outside the gene matches: 15. The CDR3 DNA reads as TGTGCCACCAGCAGGGACCGTCGACTAGCGGGAGGGCCTAGCAACGAGCAGTACTTC. Translated: CATSRDRRLAGGPSNEQYF.

The chain couples TRBV5-1 to TRBJ2-7; 7 bases agree with TRBD1. Unmatched junction bases numbered 11, after V lost 0 bases and J lost 2 bases. Germline V gene lookup returns CDR1 SGHRS and CDR2 YFSETQ. CDR3 length: 17 amino acids. Written as DNA, the CDR3 is TGCGCCAGCAGCTTGGGATATCGAGGGACAGTAGCCTACGAGCAGTACTTC. This encodes CASSLGYRGTVAYEQYF. Full variable domain (missing parts from reference TRBV5-1 and TRBJ2-7): KAGVTQTPRYLIKTRGQQVTLSCSPISGHRSVSWYQQTPGQGLQFLFEYFSETQRNKGNFPGRFSGRQFSNSRSEMNVSTLELGDSALYLCASSLGYRGTVAYEQYFGPGTRLTVT.

The V call is TRBV5-4, the J call TRBJ1-1; TRBD1 is a possible D gene (5 bases). Germline lookup yields CDR1 SGHNT and CDR2 YYREEE (reference sequence). Trimming left V 4 bases short and J 1 base short, with 14 bases between. CDR3 length: 15 amino acids. CDR3 loop: CASSHPGRANTEAFF. For the CDR3, the DNA is TGTGCCAGCAGCCACCCCGGCAGGGCGAACACTGAAGCTTTCTTT.

This clone was recorded only once. V is TRBV7-2 and J is TRBJ2-6; TRBD1 is a possible D gene (5 bases). Germline assignment: CDR1 SGHTA and CDR2 FQGNSA. V gave up 6 bases and J gave up 0 bases, with 15 bases separating them. There are 17 residues in the CDR3. The CDR3 DNA reads as TGTGCCAGCAGACCCGGACCCGGACACTCTGGGGCCAACGTCCTGACTTTC. Residues: CASRPGPGHSGANVLTF.

The CDR3 DNA reads TGTGCCAGCAGTTTAGTGGGACAAGGAATGGTGACCCAGTACTTC. The encoded protein is CASSLVGQGMVTQYF. J is TRBJ2-5 and V is TRBV28; D is perhaps TRBD1 (6 bases). This CDR3 region has 15 residues. Germline values: CDR1 MDHEN, CDR2 SYDVKM. V lost 2 bases and J lost 7, with 17 bases in between. The whole variable domain, remainder taken from reference TRBV28 and TRBJ2-5, is DVKVTQSSRYLVKRTGEKVFLECVQDMDHENMFWYRQDPGLGLRLIYFSYDVKMKEKGDIPEGYSVSREKKERFSLILESASTNQTSMYLCASSLVGQGMVTQYFGPGTRLLVL.

This rearrangement joins TRBV6-4 to TRBJ1-1, with TRBD1 as a possible D gene (6 bases). The V gene's germline CDR1 is MRHNA and CDR2 SNTAGT. V shed 0 bases and J shed 1 base, with 18 bases lying between them. This CDR3 comprises 18 residues. CDR3 residues: CASSDSGSLGQTNTEAFF. As DNA, the CDR3 is TGTGCCAGCAGTGACTCTGGAAGCCTAGGACAGACGAACACTGAAGCTTTCTTT.

The chain is built from TRBV29-1 and TRBJ2-5, with 7 bases aligning to TRBD1. The length of the CDR3 is 15 residues. Germline values: CDR1 SQVTM, CDR2 ANQGSEA. The ends lost 3 bases at V and 5 bases at J; junction bases unmatched: 12. CDR3 protein: CSVDPGQSRGETQYF. For the CDR3, the DNA is TGCAGCGTTGACCCGGGACAGTCCCGCGGGGAGACCCAGTACTTC.

The rearrangement links TRBV28 to TRBJ1-5; 9 nucleotides agree with TRBD1. CDR3 length: 15 residues. Per germline, CDR1 MDHEN and CDR2 SYDVKM. After removal of 1 base from V and 4 bases from J, the junction contained 2 bases not matched to a gene. This CDR3 reads CASSLYGQGNQPQHF. CDR3 nucleotides: TGTGCCAGCAGTTTATACGGACAGGGGAATCAGCCCCAGCATTTT.